Below are 11 T cell receptor beta chains sequenced from a single sample in a study of OX40 agonist ivuxolimab in advanced cancers. Library construction relied on the immunoSEQ multiplex PCR assay. TCRdb provides this immuneACCESS table in a form limited to in-frame rearrangements. Some clones are lacking; in checked studies, under half of them reflect an unresolved V gene, and why the rest are absent is not known. The sample table shows about 32,000 clones, and approximately 87% are seen once. The ten largest account for roughly 32% of the sample. The material was CD4+ or CD8+ T cells sorted from blood, obtained in a trial of the OX40 agonist ivuxolimab. These receptors all come from an adult with an advanced solid tumor such as melanoma, head and neck, liver or kidney cancer.

The chain combines TRBV6-4 with TRBJ2-2; either TRBD1 or TRBD2 may supply D (5 bases each). The germline V gene has CDR1 MRHNA and CDR2 SNTAGT. The CDR3 covers 14 residues. V lost 0 bases and J lost 5, with 7 bases in between. The CDR3 loop reads CASSDSGETGELFF. The CDR3 coding sequence is TGTGCCAGCAGTGACTCGGGGGAAACCGGGGAGCTGTTTTTT.

The chain couples TRBV6-1 to TRBJ2-7, with TRBD1 identical over 7 bases. Germline V gene data show CDR1 as MNHNS and CDR2 as SASEGT. This CDR3 region has 14 residues. The ends lost 6 bases at V and 2 bases at J; junction bases unmatched: 7. CDR3: CASRHRDSTYEQYF. CDR3 bases: TGTGCCAGCAGGCACCGGGACAGTACCTACGAGCAGTACTTC.

This chain links TRBV28 with TRBJ1-2; D gene ambiguous. Per germline, CDR1 MDHEN and CDR2 SYDVKM. The CDR3 is made up of 14 amino acids. V lost 4 bases and J 5 bases, leaving 14 bases between the germline ends. This CDR3 reads CASSWKVPRYGYTF. The CDR3 DNA follows: TGTGCCAGCAGTTGGAAAGTTCCTAGGTATGGCTACACCTTC.

The rearrangement links TRBV10-3 to TRBJ1-4, with no clear D. Germline CDR1 is ENHRY and CDR2 is SYGVKD. The CDR3 is made up of 14 amino acids. V shed 6 bases and J shed 8 bases, with 16 bases lying between them. The CDR3 loop is CAIRDESGEEKLFF. The CDR3 nucleotides are TGTGCCATCAGGGACGAGTCAGGAGAGGAAAAACTGTTTTTT.

This chain connects TRBV28 to TRBJ1-5; D unresolved. Germline assignment: CDR1 MDHEN and CDR2 SYDVKM. The CDR3 totals 16 residues. The V end lost 5 bases, the J end lost 7 bases, and 21 bases lay between the germline ends. The CDR3 bases are TGTGCCAGCAGTCCACAACTTCGTTCCGTGGTGCAGCCCCAGCATTTT. It codes for CASSPQLRSVVQPQHF.

The V gene is TRBV28, the J gene TRBJ1-1; the D is unclear. This CDR3 is built from 15 residues. Trimming left V 2 bases short and J 7 bases short, with 17 bases between. The germline gives CDR1 MDHEN, CDR2 SYDVKM. In DNA, the CDR3 is TGTGCCAGCAGTTTAGGGTCCCCAGGACTGGGTGAAGCTTTCTTT. Protein product: CASSLGSPGLGEAFF.

The rearrangement uses TRBV30 and TRBJ2-7; the D is unclear. Germline CDR1 GTSNPN, CDR2 SVGIG (reference sequence). CDR3 length: 11 residues. The ends were cut back, 2 bases at V and 2 bases at J, with 4 bases in the middle. CDR3 nucleotide sequence: TGTGCCTGGAGTCAACCCTACGAGCAGTACTTC. It yields the protein CAWSQPYEQYF.

V usage is TRBV5-6 and J usage is TRBJ2-5, with D uncertain. The length of the CDR3 is 16 residues. CDR1 is SGHDT, CDR2 YYEEEE, per germline. The ends were cut back, 0 bases at V and 3 bases at J, with 15 bases in the middle. CDR3 protein: CASSLVVPGPKETQYF. CDR3 sequence (DNA): TGTGCCAGCAGCTTGGTGGTTCCGGGTCCGAAAGAGACCCAGTACTTC.

The genes are TRBV29-1 and TRBJ1-1; TRBD1 agrees at 7 bases. Germline CDR1 and CDR2: SQVTM and ANQGSEA. With V trimmed by 7 bases and J by 5 bases, 13 bases remained unmatched. The CDR3 contains 14 residues. The CDR3 DNA sequence: TGCAGCGCAACAGGGGCCTCAAGCGCAACTGAAGCTTTCTTT. It specifies CSATGASSATEAFF.

The chain couples TRBV11-3 to TRBJ2-7, with 8 bases that match TRBD2. CDR1 is SGHNT and CDR2 is YENEEA in the germline V gene. V lost 6 bases to trimming and J lost 0 bases; unmatched junction nucleotides: 7. This CDR3 has 15 amino acids. CDR3 DNA: TGTGCCAGCAGTCCCCTAGCGGGCGGCTCCTACGAGCAGTACTTC. Translated: CASSPLAGGSYEQYF.

This rearrangement joins TRBV7-2 to TRBJ2-7; no definite D call. V was cut by 5 bases and J by 3 bases, with 11 bases left in between. This CDR3 is 13 amino acids long. Germline CDR1 and CDR2: SGHTA and FQGNSA. The CDR3 sequence: CASSAGLGYEQYF. The CDR3 DNA reads TGTGCCAGCAGCGCCGGCTTAGGCTACGAGCAGTACTTC.